The T cell receptor (beta chain) under discussion was sequenced for a study of neurological immune-mediated disorders. Findings and limits, study-wide: None of the CDR3 amino acid sequences in expanded clones turned up in more than one subject, which points to private repertoires in all groups. Patients with HTLV-1-associated myelopathy had the highest level of TCR clonal expansion, whereas patients with multiple sclerosis had the lowest level, falling beneath the level found in healthy controls.

A remark on this clonotype: Its target is unknown.

The cDNA was synthesized by means of template-switch 5'RACE, which was carried out with 10-nucleotide random UMIs. TCRdb recomputed calls from the 5' RACE reads with MiXCR, one row per CDR3 protein. The sample has more than 40,000 distinct CDR3 sequences; roughly 13% are singletons. V lost 6 bases and J lost 0, with 9 bases in between. Germline-derived CDR1 and CDR2 are DFQATT and SNEGSKA (reference sequence). The CDR3 contains 12 residues. Time point reported: longitudinal time-point 3. A total of 2 million PBMCs stored at -80 degrees C provided the unsorted libraries. Sequenced sample: PBMCs. The source of this sequence is a male donor with HTLV-1-associated myelopathy (HAM/TSP). The V gene is TRBV20-1, the J gene TRBJ2-7; the D gene is possibly TRBD1 (6 bases). The CDR3 reads CSANRVSYEQYF. CDR3 DNA: TGCAGTGCGAACAGGGTCTCCTACGAGCAGTACTTC.